This entry lists 17 T cell receptor beta chains sequenced from one sample in a study of blood T cell repertoires in COVID-19. TCRdb's copy holds only in-frame clones and misses some; the assay was immunoSEQ multiplex PCR. The table has some 300,000 clones, roughly 89% seen once. Sequencing was carried out using PBMCs or T cells enriched from blood (not recorded which). The receptors shown here come from a woman younger than 45 who had recovered from COVID-19.

The rearrangement joins TRBV6-5 to TRBJ2-5; 8 nucleotides agree with TRBD2. Germline V gene data show CDR1 as MNHEY and CDR2 as SVGAGI. The ends lost 2 bases at V and 9 bases at J; junction bases unmatched: 11. The CDR3 covers 15 residues. The chain's CDR3 is CASSYAPGSGIPQYF. As DNA, the CDR3 is TGTGCCAGCAGTTACGCCCCGGGTAGCGGGATACCCCAGTACTTC.

The chain combines TRBV6-5 with TRBJ1-1; D possibly corresponds to TRBD1 (6 bases). CDR1 and CDR2 (germline): MNHEY, SVGAGI. The V gene lost 1 base and the J gene lost 1 base, with 13 bases spanning the gap. This CDR3 region has 16 residues. CDR3 DNA sequence: TGTGCCAGCAGTTACTTGCTTGGGGGCTCGAACACTGAAGCTTTCTTT. Translating gives CASSYLLGGSNTEAFF.

The V gene is TRBV18, the J gene TRBJ1-4, with TRBD1 matching over 7 bases. The CDR3 length is 16 residues. The germline V gene encodes CDR1 KGHSH and CDR2 LQKENI. V lost 3 bases and J lost 7; bases outside the gene matches: 11. The CDR3 DNA reads TGTGCCAGCTCACCTGCGGGAAAGGGGGCAGGTGAAAAACTGTTTTTT. As protein: CASSPAGKGAGEKLFF.

V is TRBV28 and J is TRBJ1-6; perhaps TRBD1 as D (6 bases). This CDR3 has 15 residues. The germline V gene has CDR1 MDHEN and CDR2 SYDVKM. V lost 4 bases and J lost 6, with 13 bases in between. This CDR3 reads CASSYDRNLNSPLHF. In DNA form, the CDR3 reads TGTGCCAGCAGTTACGACAGGAACCTTAATTCACCCCTCCACTTT.

This rearrangement joins TRBV28 to TRBJ1-2, with D uncertain. With 2 bases removed from V and 7 bases from J, the gap between germline ends came to 5 bases. From germline, CDR1 is MDHEN and CDR2 SYDVKM. The CDR3 is 11 amino acids. The CDR3 loop reads CASSLGSGYTF. Here the CDR3 DNA reads TGTGCCAGCAGTTTAGGCTCTGGCTACACCTTC.

The genes are TRBV15 and TRBJ1-1, with D unresolved. The CDR3 has 15 residues. CDR1 and CDR2 (germline): LNHNV, YYDKDF (reference sequence). V lost 0 bases and J lost 4, with 12 bases in between. This CDR3 is CATSRDRLYSTEAFF. The DNA for the CDR3 is TGTGCCACCAGCAGAGATCGACTCTATAGCACTGAAGCTTTCTTT.

The genes are TRBV7-9 and TRBJ1-5, with D tentatively TRBD1 (6 bases). This CDR3 has 19 residues. Germline CDR1 is SEHNR and CDR2 is FQNEAQ (reference sequence). V lost 3 bases, J lost 7 bases, and 28 bases lay in between. The CDR3 sequence is CASSLGSVRGHRARQPQHF. The CDR3 DNA reads as TGTGCCAGCAGCTTGGGTTCAGTTAGAGGGCACAGGGCCAGACAGCCCCAGCATTTT.

This clone was seen just once. The rearrangement links TRBV5-4 to TRBJ1-6, with 11 bases lining up with TRBD1. Germline V CDR1 and CDR2: SGHNT, YYREEE (reference sequence). V dropped 4 bases and J dropped 8; count of bases not matched to a gene: 2. This CDR3 has 14 amino acids. CDR3 in amino acids: CASSGGQGDSPLHF. The CDR3 bases are TGTGCCAGCAGCGGGGGACAGGGGGATTCACCCCTCCACTTT.

The sample holds one count of this clone. This chain uses TRBV19 with TRBJ2-1; 7 bases map to TRBD2. The V segment lost 5 bases and the J segment 4 bases; nucleotides outside the gene matches: 11. This CDR3 comprises 16 residues. From germline, CDR1 is LNHDA and CDR2 SQIVND (reference sequence). CDR3 amino acids: CASSPLLALSYNEQFF. The CDR3 DNA reads TGTGCCAGTAGTCCTTTACTAGCGCTTTCGTACAATGAGCAGTTCTTC. The full variable domain, rest sourced from reference TRBV19 and TRBJ2-1, is DGGITQSPKYLFRKEGQNVTLSCEQNLNHDAMYWYRQDPGQGLRLIYYSQIVNDFQKGDIAEGYSVSREKKESFPLTVTSAQKNPTAFYLCASSPLLALSYNEQFFGPGTRLTVL.

The chain employs TRBV6-2 or TRBV6-3 and TRBJ1-1, with a possible D match to TRBD1 (6 bases). The CDR3 totals 15 residues. Trimming left V 5 bases short and J 3 bases short, with 16 bases between. Germline CDR1 reads MNHEY; CDR2 reads SVGEGT. The DNA of the CDR3 is TGTGCCAGCAGTCGACAGTCCAGGGGAGACACTGAAGCTTTCTTT. This gives the protein CASSRQSRGDTEAFF.

The gene calls are TRBV10-3 and TRBJ1-4; 12 positions match TRBD1. The trim removed 10 bases at V and 6 bases at J, leaving 9 bases unmatched. This CDR3 is built from 15 residues. Germline CDR1 and CDR2: ENHRY and SYGVKD. The CDR3 DNA is TGTGCCACATCCGGGACAGGGGGCGCGGATGAAAAACTGTTTTTT. This encodes CATSGTGGADEKLFF.

This chain uses TRBV7-9 with TRBJ1-2; 10 bases match TRBD1. The trim removed 5 bases at V and 0 bases at J, leaving 9 bases unmatched. The CDR3 has 17 amino acids. Germline lookup yields CDR1 SEHNR and CDR2 FQNEAQ (reference sequence). The CDR3 region has the DNA TGTGCCAGCAGCCACGGGACAGGGGACAGAGCTAACTATGGCTACACCTTC. It translates to CASSHGTGDRANYGYTF.

The rearrangement links TRBV4-1 to TRBJ2-5; 13 nucleotides align to TRBD2. There are 17 residues in the CDR3. J gave up 5 bases and V 3 bases, and 9 bases lay outside the gene matches. Germline V gene data show CDR1 as MGHRA and CDR2 as YSYEKL. The CDR3 nucleotides are TGCGCCAGCAGCCACGTAGGACTAGCGGGAGTCGACGAGACCCAGTACTTC. This encodes CASSHVGLAGVDETQYF.

The V gene is TRBV7-2, the J gene TRBJ2-7; 12 nucleotides align to TRBD2. This CDR3 spans 18 amino acids. CDR1 is SGHTA, CDR2 FQGNSA, per germline. V was clipped by 4 bases and J by 4 bases; unmatched bases: 14. For the CDR3, the DNA is TGTGCCAGCAGCTCGGGACTAGCGGGCCTTCCCCCAGCGTACGAGCAGTACTTC. Translating gives CASSSGLAGLPPAYEQYF.

The chain carries TRBV2 and TRBJ2-1; 9 bases align to TRBD2. CDR1 SNHLY and CDR2 FYNNEI come from the germline V gene. The CDR3 sequence is 18 residues long. V lost 2 bases to trimming and J lost 1 base; unmatched junction nucleotides: 9. This chain's CDR3 is CASSESISGSGSYNEQFF. CDR3 nucleotides: TGTGCCAGCAGTGAATCGATTAGCGGGAGTGGGTCCTACAATGAGCAGTTCTTC.

The chain has TRBV29-1 and TRBJ2-7; unclear D gene. Germline CDR1 and CDR2: SQVTM and ANQGSEA. The CDR3 sequence is 12 residues long. The germline V and J ends were trimmed by 0 bases and 2 bases, with 5 bases remaining between them. The CDR3 nucleotides read TGCAGCGTTGAAGATTCGGCCTACGAGCAGTACTTC. Protein product: CSVEDSAYEQYF.

The chain has TRBV3-1 (or the pseudogene TRBV3-2) and TRBJ2-1, with D maybe TRBD2 (5 bases). CDR1 and CDR2 (germline): LGHDT, YNNKEL (reference sequence). Trimming took 0 bases from V and 2 from J, leaving 11 bases between them. CDR3 length equals 16 residues. CDR3 sequence reads: CASSQEGLAAYNEQFF. The CDR3 DNA reads TGTGCCAGCAGCCAAGAAGGGCTAGCAGCCTACAATGAGCAGTTCTTC.